These 5 T cell receptor beta chains came from one sample sequenced in a study of OX40 agonist ivuxolimab in advanced cancers. Profiled with immunoSEQ multiplex PCR; TCRdb holds only in-frame clones, not every one. The sample contains approximately 89,000 clones, 70% to 90% of which appear only once. This specimen was CD4+ or CD8+ T cells sorted from blood, taken in a trial of the OX40 agonist ivuxolimab. All receptors come from an adult with an advanced solid tumor such as melanoma, head and neck, liver or kidney cancer.

The chain links TRBV6-6 to TRBJ2-1, with no clear D. Germline lookup yields CDR1 MNHNY and CDR2 SVGAGI (reference sequence). The CDR3 extends over 12 amino acids. Trimming took off 3 bases at V and 7 bases at J, with 7 bases between the two ends. CDR3 bases: TGTGCCAGCAGTTATCAAAAAAATGAGCAGTTCTTC. This gives the protein CASSYQKNEQFF.

V gene TRBV5-4 combines with J gene TRBJ2-4; no clear D. The CDR3 is 14 residues long. With 0 bases removed from V and 5 bases from J, the gap between germline ends came to 9 bases. CDR1 and CDR2 (germline): SGHNT, YYREEE (reference sequence). DNA of the CDR3: TGTGCCAGCAGCTTGGTAGGCCGCCAAAACATTCAGTACTTC. Protein product: CASSLVGRQNIQYF.

This clone has only a few counts. CDR3 loop: CASSLAHAGNTEAFF. The CDR3 DNA sequence: TGCGCCAGCAGCTTGGCCCATGCGGGGAACACTGAAGCTTTCTTT. The rearrangement uses TRBV5-1 and TRBJ1-1, with no clear D. The CDR3 length is 15 residues. Trimming cost V 0 bases and J 1 base, with 10 bases left between them. CDR1 is SGHRS, CDR2 YFSETQ, per germline.

This rearrangement joins TRBV11-2 to TRBJ2-5; D perhaps matches TRBD1 (6 bases). CDR1 is SGHAT, CDR2 FQNNGV, per germline. V gave up 5 bases and J gave up 3 bases, with 13 bases separating them. This CDR3 has 14 residues. CDR3: CASSVNYREETQYF. DNA for the CDR3: TGTGCCAGCAGCGTCAATTACAGGGAAGAGACCCAGTACTTC.

The chain carries TRBV10-2 and TRBJ2-1, with TRBD2 identical over 9 bases. The CDR3 runs 12 residues. The germline V gene has CDR1 WSHSY and CDR2 SAAADI. V gave up 7 bases and J gave up 12 bases; unmatched junction bases: 7. The DNA for the CDR3 is TGCGCCAGCACCCCTAGCGGGACGATGCAGTTCTTC. Amino acids: CASTPSGTMQFF.